This TCR beta chain was sequenced in a study of CD8 T cells in Susac syndrome. From blood CD8+ and CD4+ T cells, the TCR beta chain was sequenced. Bulk CD8+ and CD4+ cells came from magnetic negative isolation; CD8+ TEMRA by FACS. RNA totalling about 0.45 to 1 ug underwent reverse transcription with random hexamers. Multiplex PCR with immunoSEQ amplified the TCR beta CDR3 across 54 Vbeta and 13 Jbeta. A single record per CDR3 protein comes from TCRdb applying MiXCR to the immunoSEQ multiplex PCR reads. There are under 550,000 distinct CDR3 sequences in the sample; around 83% occur only once, and more than 0.09% lies in the top ten. Trimming removed 5 bases at V and 8 bases at J, with 21 bases between. Germline CDR1 and CDR2: SEHNR and FQNEAQ (reference sequence). The CDR3 totals 16 residues.

This TCR came from a human donor with multiple sclerosis. Sequenced material: CD8+ T cells from PBMCs. The chain employs TRBV7-9 and TRBJ1-4; D uncertain. CDR3 in DNA: TGTGCCAGCAGCCCCACGGGAGAAGGGTCAGGAGAAAAACTGTTTTTT. Its translation is CASSPTGEGSGEKLFF.